Here is one TCR beta chain with its context. What it recognizes is unknown. The entry originates in a study of cytomegalovirus exposure and HLA in healthy donors. Produced via immunoSEQ multiplex PCR; TCRdb's table is partial and in-frame only. The table includes 220,000 or so clones, approximately 82% detected once. V lost 6 bases and J lost 2, with 14 bases in between. The CDR3 has 14 residues. The V gene's germline CDR1 is SGHTA and CDR2 FQGNSA. Study results and caveats: The study designated 150 or so TCR beta chains cytomegalovirus-associated.

The chain has TRBV7-2 and TRBJ2-7; a possible D gene is TRBD2 (6 bases). The sequenced material came from PBMCs. The sequence was collected from a woman aged 18 to 35 in good health and CMV-seronegative. CDR3 protein: CASSSSVITYEQYF. In DNA, the CDR3 is TGTGCCAGCAGTTCTAGCGTGATAACCTACGAGCAGTACTTC.